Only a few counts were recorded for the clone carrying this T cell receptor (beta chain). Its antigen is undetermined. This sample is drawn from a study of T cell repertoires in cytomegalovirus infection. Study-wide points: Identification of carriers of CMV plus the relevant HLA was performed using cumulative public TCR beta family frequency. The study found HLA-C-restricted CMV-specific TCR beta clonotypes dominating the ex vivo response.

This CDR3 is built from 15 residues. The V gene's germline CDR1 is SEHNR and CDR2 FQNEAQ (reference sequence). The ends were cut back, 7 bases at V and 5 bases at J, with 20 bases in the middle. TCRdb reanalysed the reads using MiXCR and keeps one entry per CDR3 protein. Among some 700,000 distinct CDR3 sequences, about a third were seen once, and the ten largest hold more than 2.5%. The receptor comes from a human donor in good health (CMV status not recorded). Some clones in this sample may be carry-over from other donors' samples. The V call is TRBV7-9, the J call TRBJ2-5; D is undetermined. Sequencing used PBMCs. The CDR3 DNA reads TGTGCCAGCACCTTGGGGTCTGGGGATGGGGAGACCCAGTACTTC. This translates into CASTLGSGDGETQYF.